The source of this T cell receptor beta chain is a study of Ad26.COV2.S vaccination and SARS-CoV-2 variants. The study's findings and limits: Substantial breadth was reportedly displayed by spike-specific CD8+ and CD4+ T cell responses after vaccination.

Treatment here: approximately 18 received Ad26.COV2.S at low or high dose, single or two shots; a few received placebo; per-sample allocation not given. The investigators took samples on day 63 after the first vaccine or placebo injection. As regards this clone: Its antigen remains unidentified.

Sequencing used immunoSEQ multiplex PCR; TCRdb keeps in-frame clones, though not all of them. The table shows about 350,000 clones, with approximately 85% occurring only once. This sample comprised peripheral blood, obtained in a trial of Ad26.COV2.S vaccine versus placebo. The TCR originated in a person aged 18-65 years who received the Ad26.COV2.S COVID-19 vaccine or a placebo.

The CDR3: CATSDPTPGQGYSYEQYF. CDR3 in DNA: TGTGCCACCAGTGACCCAACGCCGGGACAGGGATACTCCTACGAGCAGTACTTC. The chain uses TRBV24-1 and TRBJ2-7; 9 bases line up with TRBD1. Per germline, CDR1 KGHDR and CDR2 SFDVKD. The CDR3 covers 18 residues. After removal of 4 bases from V and 0 bases from J, the junction contained 12 bases not matched to a gene.